This T cell receptor beta chain originates from a study of T cell repertoires in cytomegalovirus infection. Study-level information: In public TCR beta signatures, there were indications of both CMV infection and matching HLA type. Overall study results and limits: In two of eight donors, the top clonotype was HLA-C-restricted CMV-specific. Adding up the frequency of public TCR beta families identified people who carried CMV plus the relevant HLA.

In TCRdb, the reads were re-called with MiXCR into one record per CDR3 protein. The sample carries about 450,000 distinct CDR3 sequences, about 33% recorded once. This clonotype showed up just once. Antigen unknown. This CDR3 region has 15 residues. The germline gives CDR1 LNHDA, CDR2 SQIVND (reference sequence). V gave up 4 bases and J gave up 3 bases; unmatched junction bases: 3. The chain couples TRBV19 to TRBJ2-1; 10 bases are a match to TRBD1. The sequence derives from a human donor in good health (CMV status not recorded). Some clones in this sample may be carry-over from other donors' samples. Material: PBMCs. DNA for the CDR3: TGTGCCAGTAGTACGGGACAGGGGATCTACAATGAGCAGTTCTTC. It is translated as CASSTGQGIYNEQFF.